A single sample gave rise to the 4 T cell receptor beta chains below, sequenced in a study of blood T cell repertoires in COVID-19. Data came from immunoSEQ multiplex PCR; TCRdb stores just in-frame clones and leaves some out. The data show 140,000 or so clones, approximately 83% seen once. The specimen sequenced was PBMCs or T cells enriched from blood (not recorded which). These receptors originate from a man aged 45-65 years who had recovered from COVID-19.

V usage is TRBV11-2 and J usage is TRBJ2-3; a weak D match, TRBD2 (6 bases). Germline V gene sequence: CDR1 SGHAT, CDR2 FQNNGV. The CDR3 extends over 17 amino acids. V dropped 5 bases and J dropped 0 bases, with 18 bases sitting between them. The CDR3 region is CASSLRGTYQSTDTQYF. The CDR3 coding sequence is TGTGCCAGCAGCCTCCGGGGGACGTATCAAAGCACAGATACGCAGTATTTT.

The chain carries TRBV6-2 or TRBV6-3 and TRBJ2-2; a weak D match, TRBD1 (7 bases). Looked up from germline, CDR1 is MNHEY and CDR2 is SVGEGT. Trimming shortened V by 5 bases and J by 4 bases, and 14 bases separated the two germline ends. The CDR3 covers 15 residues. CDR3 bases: TGTGCCAGCAGTCCCGGGCAGGGGGGCACCGGGGAGCTGTTTTTT. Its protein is CASSPGQGGTGELFF.

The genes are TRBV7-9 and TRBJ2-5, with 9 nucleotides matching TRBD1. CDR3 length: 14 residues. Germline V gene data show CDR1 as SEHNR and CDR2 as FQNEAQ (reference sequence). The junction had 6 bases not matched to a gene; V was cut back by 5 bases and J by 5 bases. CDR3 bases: TGTGCCAGCAGCCTCACAGGGGGCTTGGAGACCCAGTACTTC. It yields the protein CASSLTGGLETQYF.

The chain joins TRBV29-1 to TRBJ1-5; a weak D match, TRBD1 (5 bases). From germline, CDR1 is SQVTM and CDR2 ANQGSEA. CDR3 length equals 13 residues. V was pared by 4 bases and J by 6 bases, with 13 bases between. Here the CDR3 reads CSVAVGGSQPQHF. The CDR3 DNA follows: TGCAGCGTTGCAGTGGGGGGATCTCAGCCCCAGCATTTT.